The 28 T cell receptor beta chains given below trace back to one sample, sequenced in a study of T cells in Graves' hyperthyroidism and ophthalmopathy. What was amplified from RNA transcripts were TCR beta CDR3 regions. TCR CDR3 underwent first-round RT-PCR with the HTBI primer set. Each CDR3 protein gets one entry after TCRdb re-called the multiplex PCR reads with MiXCR. The sample holds around 400,000 distinct CDR3 sequences, more than 20% seen once. The specimen was blood. Every receptor here comes from a man aged 50-60 years with Graves' hyperthyroidism.

The chain couples TRBV12-3 or TRBV12-4 to TRBJ2-7; 9 bases map to TRBD2. Trimming cost V 6 bases and J 5 bases; bases outside gene matches: 5. The CDR3 sequence is 13 residues long. DNA of the CDR3: TGTGCCAGCAGGTATAGCGGGAGCCACGAGCAGTACTTC. It encodes CASRYSGSHEQYF.

Turning to this clonotype: A much larger clone differs by one base, so this may be a read error. The chain carries TRBV6-2 or TRBV6-3 and TRBJ1-1; possible D gene TRBD1, 5 bases. V was shortened by 2 bases and J by 5 bases, with 9 bases between the two germline ends. The CDR3 is made up of 13 amino acids. In germline, CDR1 is MNHEY, CDR2 SVGEGT. The CDR3 DNA sequence: TGTGCCAGCAGTTACCGAGGACAAACTGAAGCTTTCTTT. This translates into CASSYRGQTEAFF.

The chain couples TRBV9 to TRBJ2-5; 11 positions agree with TRBD2. The CDR3 covers 18 residues. The V segment lost 2 bases and the J segment 2 bases; nucleotides outside the gene matches: 11. Germline V gene sequence: CDR1 SGDLS, CDR2 YYNGEE. CDR3 coding DNA: TGTGCCAGCAGCGTCTCCGGGGAGGCTAGCGGGGGGCAAGAGACCCAGTACTTC. Translating gives CASSVSGEASGGQETQYF.

The CDR3 reads CSASPPDPYEQYF. CDR3 DNA sequence: TGCAGTGCTAGCCCACCAGATCCCTACGAGCAGTACTTC. This chain connects TRBV20-1 to TRBJ2-7; D call uncertain. The CDR3 is 13 residues long. Germline V lookup: CDR1 DFQATT, CDR2 SNEGSKA (reference sequence). The V and J ends lost 3 bases and 2 bases respectively, with 11 bases between them.

As for this clonotype: An end of the junction differs from the germline gene, which may be a read error. The rearrangement links TRBV5-1 to TRBJ1-6; 10 nucleotides agree with TRBD1. The CDR3 totals 16 residues. The germline V gene has CDR1 SGHRS and CDR2 YFSETQ. The CDR3 reads CASSRTGTGDNSPLHF. The CDR3 nucleotides are TGTGCCAGCAGCAGAACCGGGACAGGGGATAATTCACCCCTCCACTTT.

This clonotype was picked up many times. CDR3 residues: CASSSSPGLALHNEQFF. The CDR3 DNA reads TGTGCCAGCAGCTCATCGCCGGGACTAGCCCTTCACAATGAGCAGTTCTTC. The chain has TRBV11-2 and TRBJ2-1; 9 nucleotides match TRBD2. The CDR3 spans 17 residues. V gave up 4 bases and J gave up 5 bases; unmatched junction bases: 12. Germline V gene sequence: CDR1 SGHAT, CDR2 FQNNGV.

This clonotype was observed a handful of times. V is TRBV4-2 and J is TRBJ2-7; no clear D. Germline V CDR1 and CDR2: LGHNA, YNFKEQ. Trimming took off 1 base at V and 6 bases at J, with 7 bases between the two ends. The CDR3 sequence is 12 residues long. The CDR3 loop is CASSQGVSEQYF. The CDR3 nucleotides read TGTGCCAGCAGCCAAGGGGTCTCCGAGCAGTACTTC.

This chain connects TRBV28 to TRBJ1-1; D is unclear. The V and J ends lost 7 bases and 2 bases respectively, with 14 bases between them. This CDR3 is 14 amino acids long. Germline CDR1 reads MDHEN; CDR2 reads SYDVKM. Written as DNA, the CDR3 is TGTGCCAGCAACGCACAGAGATATAACACTGAAGCTTTCTTT. Protein product: CASNAQRYNTEAFF.

This clonotype was detected only a few times. Here the CDR3 DNA reads TGCGCCAGCAGCTTGAGGTCGAGTAGCGGGAGGGCCCCGGATACGCAGTATTTT. This codes for CASSLRSSSGRAPDTQYF. The chain has TRBV5-1 and TRBJ2-3, with 11 bases lining up with TRBD2. This CDR3 is 18 amino acids long. V gave up 1 base and J gave up 6 bases; unmatched junction bases: 13. Per the germline V gene, CDR1 is SGHRS and CDR2 is YFSETQ.

This rearrangement joins TRBV7-3 to TRBJ2-2, with 9 bases aligning to TRBD2. The length of the CDR3 is 16 residues. Trimming took 5 bases from V and 1 from J; bases not matched to a gene: 5. Per the germline V gene, CDR1 is SGHTA and CDR2 is FQGTGA. The CDR3 spells CASSPTSGQNTGELFF. The CDR3 DNA reads TGTGCCAGCAGCCCAACTAGCGGGCAGAACACCGGGGAGCTGTTTTTT.

V usage is TRBV7-2 and J usage is TRBJ1-1, with a weak D call TRBD1 (5 bases). From germline, CDR1 is SGHTA and CDR2 FQGNSA. Deletions cut 5 bases from V and 0 bases from J, with 13 bases between. The CDR3 runs 15 residues. The CDR3 sequence is CASSPFRGLNTEAFF. The DNA for the CDR3 is TGTGCCAGCAGCCCATTCCGGGGCCTGAACACTGAAGCTTTCTTT.

The genes are TRBV18 and TRBJ2-7, with D unresolved. V lost 6 bases and J lost 0, with 18 bases in between. The V gene's germline CDR1 is KGHSH and CDR2 LQKENI. The CDR3 is 16 residues long. CDR3 nucleotide sequence: TGTGCCAGCTCTCAAACTCAGATGGGGTCCTCCTACGAGCAGTACTTC. It codes for CASSQTQMGSSYEQYF.

The chain has TRBV28 and TRBJ2-7; D remains unclear. From germline, CDR1 is MDHEN and CDR2 SYDVKM. This CDR3 has 15 amino acids. V was trimmed by 5 bases and J by 0 bases, leaving 14 bases between them. The CDR3 loop is CASSPLYQDSYEQYF. CDR3 DNA sequence: TGTGCCAGCAGTCCCCTGTACCAGGACTCCTACGAGCAGTACTTC.

The J gene is TRBJ2-7, the V gene TRBV19; maybe TRBD2 (5 bases). CDR3 length: 15 amino acids. CDR1 and CDR2 from the germline V gene are LNHDA and SQIVND (reference sequence). V lost 6 bases, J lost 0 bases, and 15 bases lay in between. CDR3 sequence (DNA): TGTGCCAGTAGCAGGACTGGGATTAGCTCCTACGAGCAGTACTTC. Its protein is CASSRTGISSYEQYF.

The rearrangement links TRBV3-1 to TRBJ1-1; 7 bases agree with TRBD1. V was clipped by 4 bases and J by 4 bases; unmatched bases: 9. Germline assignment: CDR1 LGHDT and CDR2 YNNKEL (reference sequence). The CDR3 spans 15 residues. The CDR3 sequence: CASSRPRQGSTEAFF. CDR3 nucleotide sequence: TGTGCCAGCAGCCGGCCCAGACAGGGTTCCACTGAAGCTTTCTTT.

The rearrangement uses TRBV28 and TRBJ1-3; TRBD1 is a possible D gene (6 bases). This CDR3 has 15 amino acids. The germline V gene encodes CDR1 MDHEN and CDR2 SYDVKM. The V end was cut by 7 bases, the J end by 1 base, with 14 bases between. The chain's CDR3 is CASNVWTASGNTIYF. The CDR3 DNA reads as TGTGCCAGCAACGTCTGGACAGCTTCTGGAAACACCATATATTTT.

This clonotype was seen more than once but under ten times. The rearrangement uses TRBV18 and TRBJ1-1, with D tentatively TRBD1 (5 bases). Germline CDR1 and CDR2: KGHSH and LQKENI. The CDR3 has 17 residues. V lost 1 base to trimming and J lost 1 base, with 16 bases between them. The CDR3 region is CASSPRVQGQGNTEAFF. CDR3 sequence (DNA): TGTGCCAGCTCACCACGGGTGCAGGGCCAGGGGAACACTGAAGCTTTCTTT.

The V and J genes are TRBV20-1 and TRBJ2-1, with 7 positions matching TRBD2. Trimming at V came to 3 bases and at J to 8 bases, leaving 10 bases not matched to a gene. Germline values: CDR1 DFQATT, CDR2 SNEGSKA (reference sequence). The CDR3 has 14 amino acids. The chain's CDR3 is CSARVRLAGDEQFF. CDR3 in DNA: TGCAGTGCTAGGGTTCGACTAGCCGGGGATGAGCAGTTCTTC.

The sample holds a few counts of this clonotype. The rearrangement links TRBV7-3 to TRBJ2-2, with D uncertain. The germline V gene encodes CDR1 SGHTA and CDR2 FQGTGA. The CDR3 loop spans 15 amino acids. Trimming pared 2 bases from V and 6 bases from J, leaving 13 bases between. CDR3 in amino acids: CASSLQAGASGELFF. The CDR3, as DNA: TGTGCCAGCAGCTTACAGGCAGGCGCCTCCGGGGAGCTGTTTTTT.

This clonotype was observed a few times. The CDR3 loop is CAWETLGTNLFF. CDR3 DNA sequence: TGTGCCTGGGAAACTCTCGGGACAAACCTGTTTTTT. The V gene is TRBV30, the J gene TRBJ1-4; D may be TRBD1 (6 bases). Germline V gene lookup returns CDR1 GTSNPN and CDR2 SVGIG (reference sequence). The CDR3 consists of 12 residues. V lost 5 bases and J lost 14, with 18 bases in between.

V usage is TRBV19 and J usage is TRBJ2-7; 7 bases are shared with TRBD1. The CDR3 has 14 amino acids. V lost 6 bases, J lost 9 bases, and 14 bases stayed unmatched. CDR1 is LNHDA, CDR2 SQIVND, per germline (reference sequence). CDR3 bases: TGTGCCAGTAGCCCCCAGGGGGTTGATCCTCGGCAGTACTTC. It encodes CASSPQGVDPRQYF.

The chain links TRBV6-1 to TRBJ1-1; 7 nucleotides match TRBD1. The CDR3 has 17 amino acids. Germline CDR1 and CDR2: MNHNS and SASEGT. V lost 6 bases and J lost 4; bases outside the gene matches: 17. CDR3 residues: CASSLFGGAEGATEAFF. CDR3 sequence (DNA): TGTGCCAGCAGCCTTTTTGGGGGCGCCGAGGGGGCCACTGAAGCTTTCTTT.

As concerns this clonotype: A much larger clone differs by one base, so this may be a read error. The chain recombines TRBV7-9 with TRBJ2-7, with 9 positions matching TRBD1. Germline-derived CDR1 and CDR2 are SEHNR and FQNEAQ (reference sequence). The CDR3 spans 14 residues. Germline trimming cut 5 bases from V and 3 bases from J; bases unmatched to any gene: 5. This CDR3 is CASSLRDRVYEQYF. For the CDR3, the DNA is TGTGCCAGCAGCCTCCGGGACAGGGTCTACGAGCAGTACTTC.

The chain has TRBV6-1 and TRBJ1-1; D remains unclear. This CDR3 contains 11 residues. Per germline, CDR1 MNHNS and CDR2 SASEGT. The CDR3, as DNA: TGTGCGCTTCTTGAATACACTGAAGCTTTCTTT. This codes for CALLEYTEAFF.

This chain links TRBV29-1 with TRBJ2-5; D remains ambiguous. Trimming removed 0 bases from V and 4 bases from J, with 12 bases in between. The CDR3 runs to 14 residues. CDR1 is SQVTM, CDR2 ANQGSEA, per germline. CDR3 in DNA: TGCAGCGTTGAAGATCCCAACTTAGGAGAGACCCAGTACTTC. This gives the protein CSVEDPNLGETQYF.

This clonotype was detected only a few times. This chain connects TRBV5-1 to TRBJ2-3; TRBD1 is a possible D gene (6 bases). Per the germline V gene, CDR1 is SGHRS and CDR2 is YFSETQ. There are 15 residues in the CDR3. V dropped 3 bases and J dropped 0 bases, with 11 bases sitting between them. CDR3 in amino acids: CASSSTGWSTDTQYF. CDR3 nucleotide sequence: TGCGCCAGCAGCTCAACAGGGTGGAGCACAGATACGCAGTATTTT.

The table lists this clonotype with a few counts. The chain uses TRBV5-5 and TRBJ2-3, with D possibly TRBD2 on 6 matching bases. Germline CDR1 and CDR2: SGHKS and YYEKEE (reference sequence). This CDR3 contains 14 residues. Trimming removed 4 bases at V and 6 bases at J, with 15 bases between. CDR3 nucleotide sequence: TGTGCCAGCAGCGGTCTAGCGTGGCAGGATACGCAGTATTTT. Its translation: CASSGLAWQDTQYF.

A few counts support this clonotype. V is TRBV30 and J is TRBJ1-6; D is undetermined. Germline V gene lookup returns CDR1 GTSNPN and CDR2 SVGIG (reference sequence). V lost 0 bases, J lost 14 bases, and 11 bases lay in between. The CDR3 extends over 12 amino acids. The CDR3 is CAWSVLLGALHF. CDR3 nucleotide sequence: TGTGCCTGGAGTGTACTTTTGGGAGCCCTCCACTTT. Full variable domain (outside the CDR3, taken from reference TRBV30 and TRBJ1-6): SQTIHQWPATLVQPVGSPLSLECTVEGTSNPNLYWYRQAAGRGLQLLFYSVGIGQISSEVPQNLSASRPQDRQFILSSKKLLLSDSGFYLCAWSVLLGALHFGNGTRLTVT.